The sequence of this T cell receptor beta chain was determined in a study of blood T cell repertoires in COVID-19. Turning to the study itself: T cells, B-cell-depleted T cells, or PBMCs provided the cDNA or gDNA that served as material.

Enrollment of patients from Seattle took place during active infection, with longitudinal follow-up. This CDR3 has 14 residues. V lost 7 bases and J 1 base, leaving 13 bases between the germline ends. Germline-derived CDR1 and CDR2 are MGHDK and SYGVNS. Assay used: immunoSEQ multiplex PCR; TCRdb lists only in-frame clones, some missing. Of 200,000 to 250,000 clones in the sample, 86% were seen once. The clonotype originates from an elderly woman with COVID-19, enrolled during active disease. The rearrangement joins TRBV25-1 to TRBJ1-1; TRBD1 is a possible D gene (6 bases). The material sequenced was peripheral blood. CDR3: CASTQGLENTEAFF. As DNA, the CDR3 is TGTGCCAGCACACAGGGTTTGGAGAACACTGAAGCTTTCTTT.